This record looks at one T cell receptor (beta chain) sequence and its context. The sample belongs to a study of T cells in tuberculosis. Study context: The T cells targeted glucose monomycolate, a mycobacterial lipid, via CD1B.

From germline, CDR1 is MNHEY and CDR2 SVGAGI. J lost 1 base, V lost 0 bases, and 6 bases had no gene match. The CDR3 spans 16 residues. The method was immunoSEQ multiplex PCR; TCRdb's version includes in-frame clones alone and lacks a portion of them. Of tens of thousands of clones listed, roughly 96% are singletons. Sequencing used PBMCs. The rearrangement links TRBV6-5 to TRBJ2-7; 7 positions agree with TRBD2. This TCR was recovered from a donor between 10 and 35 years old with latent tuberculosis or without tuberculosis infection. The CDR3: CASSYSVLADSYEQYF. CDR3 in DNA: TGTGCCAGCAGTTACTCTGTTCTAGCGGATTCCTACGAGCAGTACTTC.